The TCR beta chain described here comes from a study of monozygotic twins with inflammatory bowel disease. No DNA is given; TCRdb re-called the 5' RACE reads and lists each CDR3 protein once. The sample data list about 450,000 distinct CDR3 sequences. Germline assignment: CDR1 MNHNS and CDR2 SASEGT. This CDR3 has 14 amino acids. The J gene is TRBJ1-1, the V gene TRBV6-1. The sample taken for sequencing was blood. This receptor was identified in a human donor with ulcerative colitis or Crohn's disease, or a healthy co-twin of an affected twin (not recorded which). The CDR3: CASSEQPDLPGAFF.